The 23 T cell receptor beta chains reported below all come from one sample, sequenced in a study of blood T cells in healthy people across ages. The use of a sample-barcoded 5' primer and a J-beta primer mix characterized a second PCR of about 6 to 12 cycles. TCRdb redid the calling of the 5' RACE reads with MiXCR, one entry per CDR3 protein. This sample has approximately 680,000 distinct CDR3 sequences, with about 34% found just once. The sample consisted of blood. These receptors were obtained from an elderly woman in good health.

The chain links TRBV7-9 to TRBJ2-7; D is perhaps TRBD1 (6 bases). V dropped 5 bases and J dropped 2 bases, with 16 bases sitting between them. CDR3 length: 15 residues. Germline V gene lookup returns CDR1 SEHNR and CDR2 FQNEAQ (reference sequence). The CDR3 loop reads CASSVDGQPTYEQYF. The CDR3 DNA follows: TGTGCCAGCAGCGTCGATGGACAGCCAACCTACGAGCAGTACTTC.

This clonotype was seen a handful of times. The gene calls are TRBV6-1 and TRBJ1-2; D gene ambiguous. Germline CDR1 MNHNS, CDR2 SASEGT. The CDR3 totals 15 residues. V was clipped by 2 bases and J by 0 bases, with 10 bases between them. This chain's CDR3 is CASSEQPKANYGYTF. The DNA for the CDR3 is TGTGCCAGCAGTGAACAGCCTAAAGCTAACTATGGCTACACCTTC.

The chain is built from TRBV5-6 and TRBJ2-1; D is ambiguous. The V end was cut by 4 bases, the J end by 13 bases, with 12 bases between. This CDR3 region has 11 residues. Germline lookup yields CDR1 SGHDT and CDR2 YYEEEE. The CDR3 coding sequence is TGTGCCAGCAGCGTCGAAGAGACCCAGTTCTTC. It codes for CASSVEETQFF. Filled out from reference TRBV5-6 and TRBJ2-1, the complete variable domain reads DAGVTQSPTHLIKTRGQQVTLRCSPKSGHDTVSWYQQALGQGPQFIFQYYEEEERQRGNFPDRFSGHQFPNYSSELNVNALLLGDSALYLCASSVEETQFFGPGTRLTVL.

This clonotype is a singleton in its sample. As the CDR3 is not closed by the conserved phenylalanine or tryptophan, this likely results from a read error. The DNA is omitted, as the CDR3 cannot be located on it reliably, and the CDR3 follows TCRdb's listing. This chain links TRBV5-6 with TRBJ2-1. The germline V gene has CDR1 SGHDT and CDR2 YYEEEE. The CDR3 spans 15 residues, counting both ends. CDR3 region: CASSFGQALGYTFGS.

The chain couples TRBV7-2 to TRBJ1-5, with 8 bases matching TRBD1. Per germline, CDR1 SGHTA and CDR2 FQGNSA. The CDR3 consists of 16 residues. Trimming took 1 base from V and 7 from J; bases not matched to a gene: 9. The CDR3 sequence: CASSLGGDRRVQPQHF. The CDR3 nucleotides read TGTGCCAGCAGCTTAGGCGGGGACAGGAGGGTACAGCCCCAGCATTTT.

The chain joins TRBV14 to TRBJ2-5; TRBD1 or TRBD2 may be the D gene (7 bases each). The length of the CDR3 is 16 residues. The germline CDR1 and CDR2 sequences are SGHDN and FVKESK. The V end was cut by 1 base, the J end by 4 bases, with 16 bases between. The DNA for the CDR3 is TGTGCCAGCAGCCAAGGCCGCGGCAGGGGGGGAGAGACCCAGTACTTC. Amino acid sequence: CASSQGRGRGGETQYF.

The chain joins TRBV20-1 to TRBJ2-3; D is possibly TRBD1 or TRBD2 (6 bases each). With 4 bases removed from V and 3 bases from J, the gap between germline ends came to 20 bases. The CDR3 is 16 residues long. Germline V gene sequence: CDR1 DFQATT, CDR2 SNEGSKA (reference sequence). CDR3 DNA: TGCAGTGCTACAAAGATACAGGGTGGGGGGACAGATACGCAGTATTTT. Its protein is CSATKIQGGGTDTQYF.

A few counts support this clonotype. A single base separates this from a much larger clone, so it may be a read error. The chain carries TRBV25-1 and TRBJ2-7; maybe TRBD2 (6 bases). This CDR3 contains 15 residues. Trimming left V 3 bases short and J 3 bases short, with 15 bases between. Germline V lookup: CDR1 MGHDK, CDR2 SYGVNS. The CDR3 nucleotides are TGTGCCAGCAGTGACTCCGGGACTGGCAGCTACGAGCAGTACTTC. Protein product: CASSDSGTGSYEQYF.

This clonotype occurred many times. The chain couples TRBV20-1 to TRBJ2-5; the D gene is possibly TRBD1 (5 bases). The V end was cut by 1 base, the J end by 5 bases, with 20 bases between. There are 16 residues in the CDR3. Germline values: CDR1 DFQATT, CDR2 SNEGSKA (reference sequence). CDR3 residues: CSARGWGQGRRETQYF. The CDR3 region has the DNA TGCAGTGCTAGAGGCTGGGGCCAGGGCCGACGGGAGACCCAGTACTTC.

This clonotype showed up many times. V gene TRBV12-3 or TRBV12-4 combines with J gene TRBJ1-6; 8 bases map to TRBD1. After removal of 6 bases from V and 8 bases from J, the junction contained 3 bases not matched to a gene. This CDR3 region has 13 residues. CDR3 DNA: TGTGCCAGCAGCGCGACAGGGGATTCACCCCTCCACTTT. It codes for CASSATGDSPLHF.

V gene TRBV12-3 or TRBV12-4 combines with J gene TRBJ2-3, with 9 bases lining up with TRBD1. This CDR3 spans 16 amino acids. The trim removed 5 bases at V and 4 bases at J, leaving 10 bases unmatched. CDR3 coding DNA: TGTGCCAGCAGTCGCTCCGGGACAGGGACCTCAGATACGCAGTATTTT. Protein sequence: CASSRSGTGTSDTQYF.

V usage is TRBV6-5 and J usage is TRBJ1-2; no clear D. The germline V gene has CDR1 MNHEY and CDR2 SVGAGI. The V and J ends lost 7 bases and 4 bases respectively, with 13 bases between them. There are 13 residues in the CDR3. CDR3 amino acids: CASKTGSGYGYTF. CDR3 bases: TGTGCCAGCAAAACCGGCAGTGGCTATGGCTACACCTTC.

Note on this clonotype: This may be a read error, as it is one base from a much larger clone. The V call is TRBV20-1, the J call TRBJ2-5; 8 bases align to TRBD1. The CDR3 totals 15 residues. V shed 5 bases and J 11 bases; nucleotides not matched to a gene: 19. The germline V gene has CDR1 DFQATT and CDR2 SNEGSKA (reference sequence). The CDR3 DNA is TGCAGTGCTTTTCCCCGGGACAGGCCGTCCAATGAGCAGTACTTC. This encodes CSAFPRDRPSNEQYF.

The chain employs TRBV19 and TRBJ2-6; 8 bases are shared with TRBD1. The V gene end was trimmed by 4 bases and the J gene end by 2 bases; junction bases not matched to a gene: 4. The length of the CDR3 is 16 residues. Germline V gene lookup returns CDR1 LNHDA and CDR2 SQIVND (reference sequence). CDR3 nucleotide sequence: TGTGCCAGTAGTACAACAGGGGGAGCTGGGGCCAACGTCCTGACTTTC. Translated, it gives CASSTTGGAGANVLTF. Drawing the rest from reference TRBV19 and TRBJ2-6, the complete variable domain is DGGITQSPKYLFRKEGQNVTLSCEQNLNHDAMYWYRQDPGQGLRLIYYSQIVNDFQKGDIAEGYSVSREKKESFPLTVTSAQKNPTAFYLCASSTTGGAGANVLTFGAGSRLTVL.

V is TRBV6-1 and J is TRBJ1-5, with 9 bases that match TRBD1. Germline assignment: CDR1 MNHNS and CDR2 SASEGT. V was pared by 2 bases and J by 5 bases, with 7 bases of the junction left unmatched. There are 16 residues in the CDR3. The DNA of the CDR3 is TGTGCCAGCAGTGAATTGCGGGACAGGGTTGATCAGCCCCAGCATTTT. Translated, it gives CASSELRDRVDQPQHF.

In this sample, this clonotype turned up a few times. The chain carries TRBV24-1 and TRBJ2-3; maybe TRBD2 (5 bases). The germline V and J ends were trimmed by 5 bases and 3 bases, with 11 bases remaining between them. Looked up from germline, CDR1 is KGHDR and CDR2 is SFDVKD. CDR3 length: 14 residues. The chain's CDR3 is CATSAEGATDTQYF. CDR3 bases: TGTGCCACCAGTGCCGAGGGAGCTACAGATACGCAGTATTTT.

Worth noting for this clonotype: A much larger clone differs by one base, so this may be a read error. This chain uses TRBV6-5 with TRBJ2-7; 9 bases match TRBD1. With 2 bases clipped from V and 7 bases from J, the junction kept 9 bases outside the gene matches. The V gene's germline CDR1 is MNHEY and CDR2 SVGAGI. CDR3 length equals 15 residues. The DNA for the CDR3 is TGTGCCAGCAGTTACACACCGGGACAGGGAAGTGAGCAGTACTTC. It specifies CASSYTPGQGSEQYF.

In this sample, this clonotype turned up a few times. Just one base apart from a much larger clone, this may be a read error. The chain couples TRBV5-1 to TRBJ1-4; D unclear. V lost 0 bases, J lost 16 bases, and 19 bases lay in between. The CDR3 covers 14 residues. From germline, CDR1 is SGHRS and CDR2 YFSETQ. For the CDR3, the DNA is TGCGCCAGCAGCTTGGACCCCGGGCCAGCGGGGTGGTTTTTT. This translates into CASSLDPGPAGWFF.

The gene calls are TRBV18 and TRBJ2-1, with a possible D match to TRBD2 (6 bases). CDR1 and CDR2 from the germline V gene are KGHSH and LQKENI. Trimming left V 6 bases short and J 0 bases short, with 12 bases between. This CDR3 contains 15 residues. As DNA, the CDR3 is TGTGCCAGCTCCCCTCGGGACTTCTCCTACAATGAGCAGTTCTTC. It codes for CASSPRDFSYNEQFF.

As to this clonotype: A read error may explain this, as a much larger clone is one base away. V is TRBV29-1 and J is TRBJ2-2; 10 nucleotides agree with TRBD1. Looked up from germline, CDR1 is SQVTM and CDR2 is ANQGSEA. The CDR3 totals 16 residues. In nucleotides, the CDR3 is TGCAGCGTTGAAGAGGGACAGGGGACGAACACCGGGGAGCGGTTTTTT. The encoded protein is CSVEEGQGTNTGERFF.

This clonotype was recorded many times. The chain uses TRBV19 and TRBJ2-1, with 7 bases aligning to TRBD2. J gave up 6 bases and V 6 bases, and 14 bases lay outside the gene matches. The V gene's germline CDR1 is LNHDA and CDR2 SQIVND (reference sequence). This CDR3 spans 16 amino acids. The CDR3 DNA reads as TGTGCCAGTAGCATACCACGGACTAGTATCGCCAATGAGCAGTTCTTC. This encodes CASSIPRTSIANEQFF.

This clonotype was picked up many times. In DNA, the CDR3 is TGCGCCAGCAGCTTGGCCCCGGGGAGACAGTTGCGCGAGCAGTACTTC. It encodes CASSLAPGRQLREQYF. The chain couples TRBV5-1 to TRBJ2-7, with D perhaps being TRBD1 or TRBD2 (5 bases each). The V end lost 0 bases, the J end lost 6 bases, and 19 bases lay between the germline ends. The germline V gene encodes CDR1 SGHRS and CDR2 YFSETQ. The CDR3 covers 16 residues.

The chain recombines TRBV25-1 with TRBJ1-1, with D maybe TRBD1 (5 bases). Germline V gene data show CDR1 as MGHDK and CDR2 as SYGVNS. V was cut by 6 bases and J by 6 bases, with 14 bases left in between. The CDR3 is 13 residues long. The CDR3 coding sequence is TGTGCCAGCAGCGCCGGGTCCAGGGCTGAAGCTTTCTTT. It translates to CASSAGSRAEAFF.